The subject of this entry is one T cell receptor beta chain. The data derive from a study of blood T cell repertoires in COVID-19. The CDR3 is made up of 15 amino acids. Germline-derived CDR1 and CDR2 are MNHEY and SMNVEV (reference sequence). Unmatched junction bases numbered 9, after V lost 5 bases and J lost 7 bases. Sequenced by immunoSEQ multiplex PCR; TCRdb stores in-frame clones only, minus some. The sample yields 310,000 or so clones, 89% seen once. This chain uses TRBV27 with TRBJ1-4, with 8 bases fitting TRBD1. Sample: PBMCs or T cells enriched from blood (not recorded which). The origin of this receptor is a middle-aged woman who had recovered from COVID-19. CDR3 nucleotide sequence: TGTGCCAGCAGTAGTGTTTGGACAGGGTCTGAAAAACTGTTTTTT. Amino acids: CASSSVWTGSEKLFF.